This TCR beta chain was recovered during a study of a mutant IDH1 vaccine in newly diagnosed glioma. The V gene's germline CDR1 is SGHRS and CDR2 YFSETQ. This CDR3 contains 16 residues. The J segment lost 3 bases and the V segment lost 0 bases, leaving 5 bases of the junction unmatched. Here immunoSEQ multiplex PCR was the method, and the copy in TCRdb shows in-frame clones only, minus some. The data hold about 31,000 clones, with approximately 90% observed a single time. Regarding this clone: No antigen is known for it.

Time point specified: week 47, end of study. Every single dose of the vaccine, 300 ug of mutant IDH1 20-mer peptide, came with topical imiquimod. The chain joins TRBV5-1 to TRBJ2-3; 9 nucleotides line up with TRBD2. The specimen comprised PBMCs, sampled from a glioma patient whose treatment included an IDH1 peptide vaccine. This TCR came from a middle-aged woman with glioma. CDR3 coding DNA: TGCGCCAGCAGCTTGGTTTCGCTAGCGGGAACAGATACGCAGTATTTT. Its protein product is CASSLVSLAGTDTQYF.